The 27 T cell receptor beta chains reported below all come from one sample, sequenced in a study of blood T cell repertoires in COVID-19. Sequenced by immunoSEQ multiplex PCR; TCRdb stores in-frame clones only, minus some. The sample holds more than 55,000 clones, around 89% seen once. The source material was peripheral blood. The receptors come from a woman in her 70s with acute or convalescent COVID-19.

This clone was seen more than once but under ten times. The rearrangement joins TRBV28 to TRBJ1-2; 10 nucleotides line up with TRBD1. This CDR3 is built from 16 residues. Per germline, CDR1 MDHEN and CDR2 SYDVKM. With 4 bases clipped from V and 3 bases from J, the junction kept 8 bases outside the gene matches. CDR3 region: CASSSGQGVWYYGYTF. The CDR3 coding sequence is TGTGCCAGCAGTTCCGGACAGGGGGTTTGGTACTATGGCTACACCTTC.

The chain joins TRBV29-1 to TRBJ1-2; D is perhaps TRBD1 (5 bases). CDR3 length: 12 residues. Germline lookup yields CDR1 SQVTM and CDR2 ANQGSEA. V gave up 3 bases and J gave up 6 bases, with 11 bases separating them. CDR3 sequence reads: CSVEEGPNGYTF. CDR3 DNA: TGCAGCGTTGAGGAGGGGCCGAATGGCTACACCTTC.

The V and J genes are TRBV10-3 and TRBJ1-1, with D possibly TRBD1 on 5 matching bases. The CDR3 has 13 amino acids. CDR1 is ENHRY, CDR2 SYGVKD, per germline. V was trimmed by 8 bases and J by 5 bases, leaving 15 bases between them. The CDR3 bases are TGTGCCATCGGGGAGGAGGGGAGAACTGAAGCTTTCTTT. Encoded protein: CAIGEEGRTEAFF.

The CDR3 is CAWGGARDSSTITGELFF. Here the CDR3 DNA reads TGTGCCTGGGGAGGGGCTCGGGACAGTAGTACGATCACCGGGGAGCTGTTTTTT. J is TRBJ2-2 and V is TRBV30, with TRBD1 as a possible D gene (7 bases). V dropped 5 bases and J dropped 4 bases, with 26 bases sitting between them. This CDR3 comprises 18 residues. Germline-derived CDR1 and CDR2 are GTSNPN and SVGIG (reference sequence). Looking up the rest from reference TRBV30 and TRBJ2-2 gives the full variable domain: SQTIHQWPATLVQPVGSPLSLECTVEGTSNPNLYWYRQAAGRGLQLLFYSVGIGQISSEVPQNLSASRPQDRQFILSSKKLLLSDSGFYLCAWGGARDSSTITGELFFGEGSRLTVL.

The chain employs TRBV7-2 and TRBJ2-7; 8 bases map to TRBD1. Per germline, CDR1 SGHTA and CDR2 FQGNSA. V gave up 4 bases and J gave up 2 bases; unmatched junction bases: 4. The CDR3 sequence is 14 residues long. This CDR3 is CASSWRTGTYEQYF. In nucleotides, the CDR3 is TGTGCCAGCAGCTGGAGGACAGGGACCTACGAGCAGTACTTC.

This chain links TRBV21-1 with TRBJ1-2. TRBV21-1 is deemed a pseudogene. The CDR3 has 16 residues. The CDR3 DNA follows: TGTGCCAGCAGCAGTTTTCGACCTTCGAGGCTATATGGCTACACCTTC. Translation gives CASSSFRPSRLYGYTF.

This chain links TRBV11-3 with TRBJ1-1; the D gene is possibly TRBD1 (5 bases). The CDR3 covers 13 residues. Germline CDR1 SGHNT, CDR2 YENEEA. V lost 6 bases and J 4 bases, leaving 12 bases between the germline ends. CDR3 sequence reads: CASSPGVGTEAFF. CDR3 DNA: TGTGCCAGCAGTCCGGGGGTGGGCACTGAAGCTTTCTTT.

This CDR3 is CASSATGFTLFGYTF. CDR3 nucleotides: TGTGCCAGCAGTGCCACAGGTTTTACCCTCTTTGGCTACACCTTC. The chain employs TRBV2 and TRBJ1-2, with TRBD1 as a possible D gene (5 bases). The CDR3 contains 15 residues. Deletions cut 4 bases from V and 7 bases from J, with 19 bases between. CDR1 and CDR2 from the germline V gene are SNHLY and FYNNEI.

The chain uses TRBV2 and TRBJ1-6; 7 bases map to TRBD1. Per the germline V gene, CDR1 is SNHLY and CDR2 is FYNNEI. The V gene end was trimmed by 7 bases and the J gene end by 8 bases; junction bases not matched to a gene: 8. The CDR3 is made up of 14 amino acids. The CDR3 coding sequence is TGTGCCAGCACGCAGACAGGGAAAGATTCACCCCTCCACTTT. Its translation: CASTQTGKDSPLHF.

This clone appeared a few times. The chain employs TRBV7-9 and TRBJ2-5; 9 bases are shared with TRBD2. Trimming at V came to 5 bases and at J to 5 bases, leaving 6 bases not matched to a gene. CDR3 size: 14 residues. From germline, CDR1 is SEHNR and CDR2 FQNEAQ (reference sequence). CDR3 protein: CASSRSSGVETQYF. The CDR3 DNA reads TGTGCCAGCAGCCGATCTAGCGGGGTCGAGACCCAGTACTTC.

The chain couples TRBV27 to TRBJ2-2; 8 positions agree with TRBD1. CDR1 MNHEY and CDR2 SMNVEV come from the germline V gene (reference sequence). The CDR3 totals 16 residues. The V gene end was trimmed by 4 bases and the J gene end by 5 bases; junction bases not matched to a gene: 9. For the CDR3, the DNA is TGTGCCAGCAGTTACGACAGGGGTCAAGGAACCGGGGAGCTGTTTTTT. Protein sequence: CASSYDRGQGTGELFF.

DNA for the CDR3: TGTGCCCAATCCGGGGGGGCCGGAGAGACCCAGTACTTC. It codes for CAQSGGAGETQYF. The gene calls are TRBV10-3 and TRBJ2-5; 8 nucleotides line up with TRBD2. Losses at the gene ends were 11 bases for V and 4 bases for J; bases not matched to a gene: 9. The germline V gene encodes CDR1 ENHRY and CDR2 SYGVKD. This CDR3 spans 13 amino acids.

In its sample, this clone was seen once. CDR3 in DNA: TGTGCCAGCAGTTTGACAGGGCCAGGCCAAGCTTTCTTT. Translation: CASSLTGPGQAFF. This sequence joins TRBV28 and TRBJ1-1; the match to TRBD1 covers 7 bases. Germline V CDR1 and CDR2: MDHEN, SYDVKM. Losses at the gene ends were 3 bases for V and 9 bases for J; bases not matched to a gene: 7. CDR3 length: 13 amino acids.

V gene TRBV12-3 or TRBV12-4 combines with J gene TRBJ2-2; the D is unclear. The CDR3 is 13 amino acids. Deletions cut 5 bases from V and 2 bases from J, with 6 bases between. The CDR3 spells CASSGLNTGELFF. The CDR3 DNA reads TGTGCCAGCAGTGGCCTTAACACCGGGGAGCTGTTTTTT.

This chain connects TRBV5-1 to TRBJ2-2; 11 bases are a match to TRBD2. The V and J ends lost 5 bases and 1 base, in that order; junction bases with no gene match: 1. The CDR3 spans 15 residues. Looked up from germline, CDR1 is SGHRS and CDR2 is YFSETQ. The CDR3 here is CASRGLAENTGELFF. The CDR3 nucleotides read TGCGCCAGCAGGGGACTAGCGGAGAACACCGGGGAGCTGTTTTTT.

The J gene is TRBJ1-5, the V gene TRBV19; D remains unclear. This CDR3 is 14 amino acids long. Trimming pared 5 bases from V and 3 bases from J, leaving 11 bases between. Per germline, CDR1 LNHDA and CDR2 SQIVND (reference sequence). As DNA, the CDR3 is TGTGCCAGTAGTTTAATGGCAAACAATCAGCCCCAGCATTTT. It specifies CASSLMANNQPQHF.

V gene TRBV7-9 combines with J gene TRBJ1-2; D is perhaps TRBD1 (6 bases). Trimming shortened V by 5 bases and J by 2 bases, and 12 bases separated the two germline ends. Germline V gene sequence: CDR1 SEHNR, CDR2 FQNEAQ (reference sequence). The CDR3 loop spans 14 amino acids. The CDR3 here is CASSLDRLNYGYTF. The CDR3 DNA sequence: TGTGCCAGCAGCCTGGACAGACTGAACTATGGCTACACCTTC.

This sequence joins TRBV29-1 and TRBJ2-7; 13 bases map to TRBD2. Germline V gene sequence: CDR1 SQVTM, CDR2 ANQGSEA. This CDR3 contains 13 residues. The V and J ends lost 7 bases and 6 bases, in that order; junction bases with no gene match: 6. The CDR3 region is CSAQGLAGVEQYF. DNA for the CDR3: TGCAGCGCCCAAGGACTAGCGGGAGTCGAGCAGTACTTC.

The chain has TRBV27 and TRBJ2-7; no clear D gene. CDR3 length equals 13 residues. The V gene lost 5 bases and the J gene lost 3 bases, with 11 bases spanning the gap. In germline, CDR1 is MNHEY, CDR2 SMNVEV (reference sequence). CDR3 amino acids: CASSIARVYEQYF. CDR3 in DNA: TGTGCCAGCAGTATTGCCCGGGTCTACGAGCAGTACTTC.

This clone was detected a few times. The rearrangement joins TRBV19 to TRBJ1-1, with a tentative D call TRBD1 (5 bases). V was cut by 9 bases and J by 11 bases, with 22 bases left in between. This CDR3 is 13 amino acids long. The germline gives CDR1 LNHDA, CDR2 SQIVND (reference sequence). As DNA, the CDR3 is TGTGCCAGCACCGAGCGGGTGGGACTTCAGGCTTTCTTT. Residues: CASTERVGLQAFF.

The chain employs TRBV15 and TRBJ1-2; the D is unclear. This CDR3 spans 14 amino acids. Per the germline V gene, CDR1 is LNHNV and CDR2 is YYDKDF (reference sequence). Trimming took 3 bases from V and 3 from J, leaving 11 bases between them. In DNA, the CDR3 is TGTGCCACCAGCAGTACAGCCTCTCACTATGGCTACACCTTC. This gives the protein CATSSTASHYGYTF. The complete variable domain, with remaining parts taken from reference TRBV15 and TRBJ1-2, reads DAMVIQNPRYQVTQFGKPVTLSCSQTLNHNVMYWYQQKSSQAPKLLFHYYDKDFNNEADTPDNFQSRRPNTSFCFLDIRSPGLGDTAMYLCATSSTASHYGYTFGSGTRLTVV.

The CDR3 DNA reads as TGTGCCAGCAGTTTATCTCCCAGGGTAATCAATTCACCCCTCCACTTT. Its protein is CASSLSPRVINSPLHF. V gene TRBV27 combines with J gene TRBJ1-6; tentative D call: TRBD1 (5 bases). V lost 0 bases and J 7 bases, leaving 13 bases between the germline ends. CDR1 MNHEY and CDR2 SMNVEV come from the germline V gene (reference sequence). CDR3 length: 16 residues.

This chain joins TRBV6-5 and TRBJ2-6; D is unresolved. The CDR3 consists of 14 residues. Germline assignment: CDR1 MNHEY and CDR2 SVGAGI. V was pared by 7 bases and J by 0 bases, with 7 bases between. This CDR3 is CASNGPSGANVLTF. The CDR3 coding sequence is TGTGCCAGCAACGGTCCCTCTGGGGCCAACGTCCTGACTTTC.

J is TRBJ2-1 and V is TRBV3-1 (or the pseudogene TRBV3-2), with D unresolved. Germline values: CDR1 LGHDT, CDR2 YNNKEL (reference sequence). The V end lost 5 bases, the J end lost 4 bases, and 15 bases lay between the germline ends. The CDR3 consists of 15 residues. The CDR3 region has the DNA TGTGCCAGCAGCGATAGAGGTCTCTATTACAATGAGCAGTTCTTC. Residues: CASSDRGLYYNEQFF.

V is TRBV9 and J is TRBJ2-2, with 7 nucleotides matching TRBD1. This CDR3 is 16 amino acids long. V trimming: 4 bases; J trimming: 3 bases; junction bases outside the gene matches: 9. Germline CDR1 SGDLS, CDR2 YYNGEE. CDR3: CASSPLQGRDTGELFF. CDR3 sequence (DNA): TGTGCCAGCAGCCCATTACAGGGGCGGGACACCGGGGAGCTGTTTTTT.

The rearrangement links TRBV4-3 to TRBJ1-6; TRBD1 agrees at 9 bases. V was clipped by 3 bases and J by 8 bases; unmatched bases: 5. This CDR3 is built from 15 residues. CDR1 is LGHNA, CDR2 YSLEER, per germline. The CDR3, as DNA: TGCGCCAGCAGCCATACAGGGGGCATGGATTCACCCCTCCACTTT. This encodes CASSHTGGMDSPLHF.

V and J are TRBV7-2 and TRBJ1-1; 7 bases line up with TRBD1. J lost 1 base, V lost 0 bases, and 5 bases had no gene match. CDR1 is SGHTA, CDR2 FQGNSA, per germline. The CDR3 has 16 residues. CDR3 nucleotide sequence: TGTGCCAGCAGCTTAGCCAAGGGGACAGAGAACACTGAAGCTTTCTTT. This translates into CASSLAKGTENTEAFF. The whole variable domain, filled in from reference TRBV7-2 and TRBJ1-1, reads GAGVSQSPSNKVTEKGKDVELRCDPISGHTALYWYRQSLGQGLEFLIYFQGNSAPDKSGLPSDRFSAERTGGSVSTLTIQRTQQEDSAVYLCASSLAKGTENTEAFFGQGTRLTVV.